This TCR beta chain emerged from a study of response to subunit inactivated influenza vaccine. V lost 4 bases to trimming and J lost 3 bases, with 10 bases between them. The CDR3 contains 14 residues. Germline values: CDR1 LGHDT, CDR2 YNNKEL (reference sequence). TCRdb re-called the RT-PCR reads through MiXCR, storing one row per CDR3 protein. The top ten clones hold 10% to 15% of a sample with hundreds of thousands of distinct CDR3 sequences, approximately 7.1% of them seen once. This clonotype came up a few times. This TCR came from a man between 50 and 69 years old who received an inactivated influenza vaccine. The source material was PBMCs from blood, sampled less than 25 months after vaccination. The chain links TRBV3-1 to TRBJ1-3; D perhaps matches TRBD1 (6 bases). The CDR3, as DNA: TGTGCCAGCAGCCCGGGACACTATGGAAACACCATATATTTT. It translates to CASSPGHYGNTIYF.